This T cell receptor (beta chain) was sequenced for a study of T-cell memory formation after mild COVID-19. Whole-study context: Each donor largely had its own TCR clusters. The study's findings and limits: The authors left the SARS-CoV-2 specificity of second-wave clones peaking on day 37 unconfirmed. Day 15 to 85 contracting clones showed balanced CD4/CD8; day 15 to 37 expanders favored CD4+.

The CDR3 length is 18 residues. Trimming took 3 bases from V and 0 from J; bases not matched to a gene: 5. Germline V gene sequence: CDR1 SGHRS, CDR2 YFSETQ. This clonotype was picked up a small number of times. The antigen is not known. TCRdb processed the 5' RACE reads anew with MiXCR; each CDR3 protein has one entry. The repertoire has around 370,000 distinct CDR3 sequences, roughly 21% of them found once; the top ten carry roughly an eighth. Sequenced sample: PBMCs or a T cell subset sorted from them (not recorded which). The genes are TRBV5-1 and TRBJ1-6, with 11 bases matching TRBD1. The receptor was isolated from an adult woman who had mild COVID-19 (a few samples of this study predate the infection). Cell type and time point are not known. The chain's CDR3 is CASSWGQGESSYNSPLHF. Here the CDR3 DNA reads TGCGCCAGCAGCTGGGGACAGGGGGAAAGCTCCTATAATTCACCCCTCCACTTT.